The source of this TCR beta chain is a study of vaccination and CD4 T cells after COVID-19. Looking at the study overall: The peptides that stimulated the cells were overlapping spike peptides from SARS-CoV-2, HCoV-NL63, HCoV-OC43 and HCoV-229E.

The treatment is: 10-day PBMC culture with coronavirus spike peptide pools or control peptides (ViraFEST assay). From germline, CDR1 is LNHDA and CDR2 SQIVND (reference sequence). The CDR3 consists of 15 residues. J was trimmed by 5 bases and V by 2 bases; bases with no gene match: 3. CD4+ T cells that had been cultured provided DNA sequenced with the Oncomine TCR Beta short-read assay. TCRdb analysed the PCR reads with MiXCR anew, one entry per CDR3 protein. The sample gives about 15,000 distinct CDR3 sequences, 40% to 65% of which show up once; about 4% is in the top ten. The sample holds one count of this clonotype. Antigen: not known.

The sequencing here drew on CD4+ T cells from blood, cultured in vitro, taken before SARS-CoV-2 vaccination. This sequence was found in a human donor who had recovered from COVID-19. The chain employs TRBV19 and TRBJ2-5; 12 positions agree with TRBD2. CDR3 bases: TGTGCCAGTAGTATACTAGGACTAGCGGGGGAGACCCAGTACTTC. This gives the protein CASSILGLAGETQYF.